One and the same sample provided the 4 T cell receptor beta chains below, sequenced in a study of CD8+CD57+ T cells in acquired aplastic anemia. Researchers used genomic DNA as the template to profile TCR beta VDJ and CDR3. TCRdb recomputed calls from the reads with MiXCR, one row per CDR3 protein. Of around 130,000 distinct CDR3 sequences listed, 40% to 60% were seen once; the top ten hold about 2.5%. Sequences were obtained from sorted CD4+, CD8+, or CD8+CD57+ T cells (not recorded which) from PBMCs. These receptors were collected from a human donor in good health, serving as a control.

This rearrangement joins TRBV6-1 to TRBJ1-6, with a weak D call TRBD1 (5 bases). CDR1 is MNHNS and CDR2 is SASEGT in the germline V gene. This CDR3 contains 17 residues. V dropped 5 bases and J dropped 3 bases, with 17 bases sitting between them. The CDR3 sequence: CASSRDARRDYNSPLHF. The CDR3 DNA reads TGTGCCAGCAGTAGGGACGCTCGGAGGGACTATAATTCACCCCTCCACTTT.

The sample holds a few counts of this clonotype. The CDR3 nucleotides are TGTGCCAGCTCACCACGACTAGCGGGGGGAAAAGAGACCCAGTACTTC. Residues: CASSPRLAGGKETQYF. The chain joins TRBV18 to TRBJ2-5; TRBD2 matches 13 bases. The CDR3 contains 16 residues. With V trimmed by 1 base and J by 3 bases, 2 bases remained unmatched. Per the germline V gene, CDR1 is KGHSH and CDR2 is LQKENI.

The chain recombines TRBV7-2 with TRBJ1-4, with D tentatively TRBD1 (5 bases). Trimming cost V 1 base and J 5 bases, with 8 bases left between them. This CDR3 is 14 amino acids long. Germline values: CDR1 SGHTA, CDR2 FQGNSA. The CDR3 sequence is CASSLEQDNEKLFF. The CDR3 DNA reads TGTGCCAGCAGCTTAGAACAGGACAATGAAAAACTGTTTTTT.

This clonotype was detected many times. V is TRBV6-2 or TRBV6-3 and J is TRBJ2-5; 10 bases are a match to TRBD2. The trim removed 6 bases at V and 4 bases at J, leaving 11 bases unmatched. This CDR3 has 16 amino acids. Looked up from germline, CDR1 is MNHEY and CDR2 is SVGEGT. CDR3 nucleotides: TGTGCCAGCAGGTCCCACCGAAGCGGGGGGGGAGAGACCCAGTACTTC. Translation gives CASRSHRSGGGETQYF.